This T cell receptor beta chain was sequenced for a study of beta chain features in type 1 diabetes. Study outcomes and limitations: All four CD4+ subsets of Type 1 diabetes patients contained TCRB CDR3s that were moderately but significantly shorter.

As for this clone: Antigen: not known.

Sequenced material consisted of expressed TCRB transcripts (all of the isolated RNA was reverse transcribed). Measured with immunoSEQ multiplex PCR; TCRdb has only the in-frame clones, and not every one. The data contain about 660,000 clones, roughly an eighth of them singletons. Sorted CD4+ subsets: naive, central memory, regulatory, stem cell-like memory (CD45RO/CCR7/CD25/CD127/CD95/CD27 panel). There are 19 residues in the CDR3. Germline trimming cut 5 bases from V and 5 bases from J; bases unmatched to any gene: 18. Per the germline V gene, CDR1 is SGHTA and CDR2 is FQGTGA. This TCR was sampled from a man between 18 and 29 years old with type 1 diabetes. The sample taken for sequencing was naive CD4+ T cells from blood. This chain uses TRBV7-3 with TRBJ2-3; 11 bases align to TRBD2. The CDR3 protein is CASSPKAPNLAGGGDTQYF. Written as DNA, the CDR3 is TGTGCCAGCAGCCCCAAGGCACCCAATCTAGCGGGGGGCGGAGATACGCAGTATTTT.